This T cell receptor beta chain was recorded in a study of blood T cells in healthy people across ages. Combining a sample-barcoded 5' primer with a J-beta primer mix, a second PCR ran for roughly 7 to 12 cycles. TCRdb recomputed calls from the 5' RACE reads with MiXCR, one row per CDR3 protein. Altogether under 2 million distinct CDR3 sequences are present, around 35% being singletons, with the ten largest covering around 10%. CDR1 MNHEY and CDR2 SVGEGT come from the germline V gene. The CDR3 has 14 residues. Unmatched junction bases numbered 9, after V lost 9 bases and J lost 7 bases. In the case of this clonotype: A single base separates this from a much larger clone, so it may be a read error.

The rearrangement uses TRBV6-2 or TRBV6-3 and TRBJ2-1; TRBD1 agrees at 10 bases. Specimen: blood. The clonotype originates from a woman aged 30 to 39 in good health. The CDR3 reads CARSRQGAANEQFF. The CDR3 nucleotides read TGTGCCAGATCACGACAGGGGGCGGCGAATGAGCAGTTCTTC.